Listed below are T cell receptor beta chains from one sample, sequenced in a study of Ad26.COV2.S vaccination and SARS-CoV-2 variants. Using immunoSEQ multiplex PCR, the repertoire was profiled, and TCRdb retains in-frame clones only, with some absent. The data show 300,000 to 500,000 clones, roughly nine tenths seen once. Sample: peripheral blood, taken in a trial of Ad26.COV2.S vaccine versus placebo. Source of these receptors: a person aged 18 to 59 who received the Ad26.COV2.S COVID-19 vaccine or a placebo. CDR3s include the opening cysteine and the closing phenylalanine or tryptophan. A D gene is named only where the DNA matches it firmly. Some rows have no size entry. The others give once, few or many, or a class for an expanded clone.

v_call,j_call,clone_size,d_call,cdr3_nt,cdr3_aa
TRBV19,TRBJ1-1,few,NA,TGTGCCAGTAGCGTACAGCGCATGAACACTGAAGCTTTCTTT,CASSVQRMNTEAFF
TRBV4-1,TRBJ1-2,NA,TRBD1,TGCGCCAGCAGCCCCCGGGACAGGGGGGGGGACTATGGCTACACCTTC,CASSPRDRGGDYGYTF
TRBV11-3,TRBJ2-1,NA,NA,TGTGCCAGCAGCTCGAATGGCAATGAGCAGTTCTTC,CASSSNGNEQFF
TRBV5-5,TRBJ2-7,NA,NA,TGTGCCAGCAGCTCGAATACAGGCGAGGAGCAGTACTTC,CASSSNTGEEQYF
TRBV7-9,TRBJ1-2,NA,TRBD1,TGTGCCAGCAGCCAACCGGGACAGTGGGGGAACACCTTC,CASSQPGQWGNTF
TRBV5-1,TRBJ1-3,NA,TRBD1,TGCGCCAGCAGCTTGGGGAGAGGACAGGGGAGAAACACCATATATTTT,CASSLGRGQGRNTIYF
TRBV6-5,TRBJ1-1,once,NA,TGTGCCAGCAGTTACGCCTCAGGATTGGGAGCTTTCTTT,CASSYASGLGAFF
TRBV7-8,TRBJ2-1,NA,NA,TGTGCCAGCAGCCCTCAAAGATCGGGTAAGCAGCAGTTCTTC,CASSPQRSGKQQFF
TRBV6-2/TRBV6-3,TRBJ2-7,few,TRBD1,TGTGCCAGCAGCCTACGGGACAGGGGCTACGAGCAGTACTTC,CASSLRDRGYEQYF
TRBV6-6,TRBJ2-7,NA,TRBD2,TGTGCCAGCAGTCGAACTACTCCCAGCGGGGGGACATACGAGCAGTACTTC,CASSRTTPSGGTYEQYF
TRBV19,TRBJ1-4,NA,TRBD1,TGTGCCAGTAGTATGAGGGGGCCAACTAATGAAAAACTGTTTTTT,CASSMRGPTNEKLFF
TRBV2,TRBJ2-7,NA,NA,TGTGCCAGCAGTGAGAGGTGGGACTCCTACGAGCAGTACTTC,CASSERWDSYEQYF
TRBV5-1,TRBJ1-4,NA,TRBD1,TGCGCCAGCAGCCCCGCGGCCGGCCGACGGACAGGGAGGAATGAAAAACTGTTTTTT,CASSPAAGRRTGRNEKLFF
TRBV19,TRBJ2-5,NA,NA,TGTGCCAGTAGTATTGAAAGGTCCGGTGAGACCCAGTACTTC,CASSIERSGETQYF
TRBV5-4,TRBJ2-7,NA,TRBD2,TGTGCCAGCAGCCCGCACCCTACCGGGGGAGGGAACGAGCAGTACTTC,CASSPHPTGGGNEQYF
TRBV5-4,TRBJ1-3,once,NA,TGTGCCAGCAGCTTGGCCTCGTCAGGGCCGGGTGGAAACACCATATATTTT,CASSLASSGPGGNTIYF
TRBV18,TRBJ1-3,few,NA,TGTGCCAGCTCACTAGACTCGCAGTTGGGAAACACCATATATTTT,CASSLDSQLGNTIYF
TRBV20-1,TRBJ1-2,NA,NA,TGCAGTGGTAGTTCCGCTAACTATGGCTACACCTTC,CSGSSANYGYTF
TRBV2,TRBJ1-4,NA,TRBD1,TGTGCCAGCAGTATGCGACAGGGGGAAAAACTGTTTTTT,CASSMRQGEKLFF
TRBV4-2,TRBJ1-2,few,NA,TGTGCCAGCAGCCAAGAGGTACGGTCTCGAGGGAGGTCGGGCTACACCTTC,CASSQEVRSRGRSGYTF